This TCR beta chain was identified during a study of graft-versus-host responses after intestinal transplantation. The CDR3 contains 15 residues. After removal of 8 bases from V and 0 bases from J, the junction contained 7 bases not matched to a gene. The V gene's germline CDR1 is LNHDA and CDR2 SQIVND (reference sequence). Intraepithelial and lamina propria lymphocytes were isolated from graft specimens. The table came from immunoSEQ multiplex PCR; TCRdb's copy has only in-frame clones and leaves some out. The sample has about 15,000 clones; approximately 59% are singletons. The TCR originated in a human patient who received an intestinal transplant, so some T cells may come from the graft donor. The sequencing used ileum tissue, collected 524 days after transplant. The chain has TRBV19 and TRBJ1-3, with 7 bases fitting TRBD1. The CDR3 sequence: CASASGTDSGNTIYF. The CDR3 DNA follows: TGTGCCAGTGCATCGGGGACAGACTCTGGAAACACCATATATTTT.